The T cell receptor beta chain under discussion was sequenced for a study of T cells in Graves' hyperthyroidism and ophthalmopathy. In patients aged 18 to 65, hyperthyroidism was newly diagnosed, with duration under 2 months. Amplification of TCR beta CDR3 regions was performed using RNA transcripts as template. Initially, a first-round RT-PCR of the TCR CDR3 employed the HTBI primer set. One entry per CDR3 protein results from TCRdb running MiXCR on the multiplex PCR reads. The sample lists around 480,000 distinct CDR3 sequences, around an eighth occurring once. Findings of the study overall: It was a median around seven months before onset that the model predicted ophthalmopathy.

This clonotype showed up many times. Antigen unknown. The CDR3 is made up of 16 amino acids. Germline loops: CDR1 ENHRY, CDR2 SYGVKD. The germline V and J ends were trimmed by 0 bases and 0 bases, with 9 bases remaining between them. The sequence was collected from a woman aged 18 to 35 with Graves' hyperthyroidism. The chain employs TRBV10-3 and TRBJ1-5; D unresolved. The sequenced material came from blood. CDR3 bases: TGTGCCATCAGTGAGTCCTACCGGGATAGCAATCAGCCCCAGCATTTT. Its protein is CAISESYRDSNQPQHF.